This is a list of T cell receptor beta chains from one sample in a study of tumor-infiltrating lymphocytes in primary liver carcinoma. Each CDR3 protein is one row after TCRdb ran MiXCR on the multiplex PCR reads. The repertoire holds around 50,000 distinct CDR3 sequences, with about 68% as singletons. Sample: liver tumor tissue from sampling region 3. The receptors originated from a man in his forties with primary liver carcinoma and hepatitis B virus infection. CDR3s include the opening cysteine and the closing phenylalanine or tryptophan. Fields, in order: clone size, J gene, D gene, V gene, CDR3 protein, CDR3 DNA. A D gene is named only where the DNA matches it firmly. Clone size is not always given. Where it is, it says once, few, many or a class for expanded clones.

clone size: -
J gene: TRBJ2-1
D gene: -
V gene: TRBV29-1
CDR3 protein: CSVWPPSRSYNDQFF
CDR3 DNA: TGCAGCGTGTGGCCTCCTTCCAGGTCCTACAATGACCAGTTCTTC

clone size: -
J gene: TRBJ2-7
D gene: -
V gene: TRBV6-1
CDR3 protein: CASSPGLAAYRQYF
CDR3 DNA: TGTGCCAGCAGTCCTGGACTGGCGGCCTACAGGCAGTACTTC

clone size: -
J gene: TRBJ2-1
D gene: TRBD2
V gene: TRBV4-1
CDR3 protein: CASSLPGTSCDNEQFF
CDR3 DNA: TGCGCCAGCAGCCTACCCGGGACTAGCTGTGACAATGAGCAGTTCTTC

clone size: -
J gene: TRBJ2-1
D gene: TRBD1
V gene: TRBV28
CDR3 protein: CASSRAGTGRYNEQLF
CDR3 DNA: TGTGCCAGCAGCCGAGCCGGGACAGGGAGGTACAATGAGCAGTTATTC

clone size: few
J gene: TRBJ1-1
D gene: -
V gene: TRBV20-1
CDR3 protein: CSAPKGDTIRTEAFF
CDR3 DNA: TGCAGTGCCCCAAAAGGGGACACCATAAGAACTGAAGCTTTCTTT

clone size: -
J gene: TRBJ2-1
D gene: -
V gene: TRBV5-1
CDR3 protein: CASSPTGAVNGEQFF
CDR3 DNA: TGCGCCAGCAGCCCCACTGGGGCAGTAAACGGTGAGCAGTTCTTC

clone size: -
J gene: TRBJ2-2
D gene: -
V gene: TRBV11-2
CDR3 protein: CAGSLVRMYPGTGELFF
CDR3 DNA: TGTGCCGGCAGCTTAGTTCGGATGTACCCTGGGACCGGGGAGCTGTTTTTT

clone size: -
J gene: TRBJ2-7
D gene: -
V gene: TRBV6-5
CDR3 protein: CASSSPIQTRANKQYF
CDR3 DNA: TGTGCCAGCAGTTCCCCAATCCAGACAAGGGCCAACAAGCAGTACTTC

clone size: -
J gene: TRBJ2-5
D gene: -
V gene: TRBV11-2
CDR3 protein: CARSLDQQGLDLETQYF
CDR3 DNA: TGTGCTAGGAGTTTAGATCAACAGGGCCTGGATCTAGAGACCCAGTACTTC

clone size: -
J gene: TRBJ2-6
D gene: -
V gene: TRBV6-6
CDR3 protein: CASSPTRSGANILTF
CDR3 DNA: TGTGCCAGCAGTCCTACAAGGTCCGGGGCCAACATCCTGACTTTC